The 15 T cell receptor beta chains below come from one sample, sequenced in a study of shared clonotypes between healthy human individuals. Measured with immunoSEQ multiplex PCR; TCRdb has only the in-frame clones, and not every one. The sample includes some 2,100,000 clones, approximately 94% seen only once; the top ten take around 1.7%. The naive CD8 fraction comprised CD45RO-negative cells positively selected for CCR7 and excluded terminally differentiated effector memory CD45RA+ cells. The specimen was naive CD8+ T cells from PBMCs. Receptors originate from a man between 18 and 35 years old in good health. Some clones in this sample may be carry-over from other donors' samples.

CDR3 region: CVTHPRLGNTIYF. The CDR3 DNA follows: TGTGTTACCCACCCCCGACTCGGAAACACCATATATTTT. The genes are TRBV6-5 and TRBJ1-3; D gene unclear. Per the germline V gene, CDR1 is MNHEY and CDR2 is SVGAGI. The CDR3 covers 13 residues.

This clone was recorded once. The chain uses TRBV7-8 and TRBJ2-5, with D uncertain. V was trimmed by 5 bases and J by 9 bases, leaving 22 bases between them. Germline lookup yields CDR1 SGHVS and CDR2 FQNEAQ. The CDR3 runs 15 residues. Written as DNA, the CDR3 is TGTGCCAGCAGCCTAGGGTGGACCCCCGACGAGGCCCAGTACTTC. Translated: CASSLGWTPDEAQYF.

The rearrangement links TRBV5-6 to TRBJ2-7, with 9 bases matching TRBD1. The V gene end was trimmed by 6 bases and the J gene end by 6 bases; junction bases not matched to a gene: 13. The CDR3 has 15 residues. Germline assignment: CDR1 SGHDT and CDR2 YYEEEE. The CDR3 is CASTGAGTGPGEQYF. CDR3 DNA: TGTGCCAGCACCGGGGCGGGGACAGGGCCTGGCGAGCAGTACTTC.

The chain uses TRBV10-3 and TRBJ1-2; D unresolved. Deletions cut 5 bases from V and 2 bases from J, with 12 bases between. The germline gives CDR1 ENHRY, CDR2 SYGVKD. This CDR3 is 14 amino acids long. In nucleotides, the CDR3 is TGTGCCATCAGTAACGACTCGGTGAACTATGGCTACACCTTC. Translated, it gives CAISNDSVNYGYTF.

The rearrangement uses TRBV27 and TRBJ1-5; 7 bases align to TRBD1. Germline V gives CDR1 MNHEY, CDR2 SMNVEV (reference sequence). J gave up 7 bases and V 6 bases, and 9 bases lay outside the gene matches. This CDR3 contains 14 residues. CDR3 protein: CASRPGQGGQPQHF. The CDR3 DNA reads TGTGCCAGCAGGCCCGGGCAGGGGGGACAGCCCCAGCATTTT.

The chain uses TRBV7-9 and TRBJ2-1; 10 bases align to TRBD2. Unmatched junction bases numbered 5, after V lost 5 bases and J lost 1 base. Germline CDR1 SEHNR, CDR2 FQNEAQ (reference sequence). The CDR3 loop spans 16 amino acids. In nucleotides, the CDR3 is TGTGCCAGCAGCCCAAAGGGACTAGCGTCCTACAATGAGCAGTTCTTC. Translating it yields CASSPKGLASYNEQFF.

To note about this clone: This sample also contains other DNA sequences that code for the same CDR3. The chain uses TRBV7-9 and TRBJ1-1, with no clear D. CDR3 length: 12 residues. Trimming cost V 5 bases and J 2 bases, with 6 bases left between them. Germline lookup yields CDR1 SEHNR and CDR2 FQNEAQ (reference sequence). The DNA of the CDR3 is TGTGCCAGCAGCCCAGTAAACACTGAAGCTTTCTTT. It specifies CASSPVNTEAFF.

This clone occurred once. The chain carries TRBV27 and TRBJ1-5, with D perhaps TRBD1 (5 bases). V was trimmed by 4 bases and J by 2 bases, leaving 9 bases between them. The CDR3 consists of 14 residues. CDR1 is MNHEY, CDR2 SMNVEV, per germline (reference sequence). CDR3 nucleotides: TGTGCCAGCAGTTCCAGGGCGGGCAATCAGCCCCAGCATTTT. Its translation: CASSSRAGNQPQHF.

The chain employs TRBV5-1 and TRBJ2-7; D is perhaps TRBD2 (6 bases). CDR1 and CDR2 (germline): SGHRS, YFSETQ. The V gene lost 2 bases and the J gene lost 6 bases, with 12 bases spanning the gap. The CDR3 extends over 13 amino acids. CDR3 nucleotide sequence: TGCGCCAGCAGCTTCCAAAGGGACTCCGAGCAGTACTTC. Its protein product is CASSFQRDSEQYF.

The chain has TRBV4-1 and TRBJ1-2; tentatively, D is TRBD1 (6 bases). CDR3 size: 17 residues. Trimming shortened V by 4 bases and J by 4 bases, and 22 bases separated the two germline ends. Germline assignment: CDR1 MGHRA and CDR2 YSYEKL. The CDR3 region has the DNA TGCGCCAGCAGCCCCCTTTGGGGGGGCGAAGGATCCTATGGCTACACCTTC. Protein product: CASSPLWGGEGSYGYTF.

This chain uses TRBV14 with TRBJ2-7, with 12 bases aligning to TRBD2. In germline, CDR1 is SGHDN, CDR2 FVKESK. Trimming removed 5 bases from V and 7 bases from J; junction bases left unmatched: 9. This CDR3 contains 15 residues. CDR3 amino acids: CASSTRLAGDREQYF. The DNA of the CDR3 is TGTGCCAGCAGCACCCGACTAGCGGGAGATCGAGAGCAGTACTTC.

The V call is TRBV27, the J call TRBJ2-1; D perhaps matches TRBD2 (6 bases). The CDR3 spans 16 residues. Germline V lookup: CDR1 MNHEY, CDR2 SMNVEV (reference sequence). V lost 7 bases and J 6 bases, leaving 22 bases between the germline ends. This CDR3 reads CASTYSTGDRGNEQFF. The CDR3 coding sequence is TGTGCCAGCACCTACTCTACGGGAGATCGCGGCAATGAGCAGTTCTTC.

A word on this clone: Distinct nucleotide sequences in the sample also encode this CDR3. The chain couples TRBV2 to TRBJ2-7; perhaps TRBD2 as D (5 bases). The CDR3 totals 14 residues. The V and J ends lost 3 bases and 2 bases respectively, with 11 bases between them. CDR1 is SNHLY, CDR2 FYNNEI, per germline. This chain's CDR3 is CASSESGRTYEQYF. CDR3 in DNA: TGTGCCAGCAGTGAGTCTGGGAGAACCTACGAGCAGTACTTC.

The count of this clone is one. The gene calls are TRBV6-6 and TRBJ2-2; D gene uncertain. CDR1 is MNHNY and CDR2 is SVGAGI in the germline V gene (reference sequence). CDR3 length: 13 amino acids. V was shortened by 7 bases and J by 4 bases, with 10 bases between the two germline ends. The CDR3 DNA reads as TGTGCCAGCACTTGGGGTGCCACCGGGGAGCTGTTTTTT. This translates into CASTWGATGELFF.

This clone was seen a handful of times. The chain couples TRBV30 to TRBJ1-1; D gene unclear. The CDR3 sequence is 11 residues long. The V end lost 4 bases, the J end lost 0 bases, and 3 bases lay between the germline ends. Germline assignment: CDR1 GTSNPN and CDR2 SVGIG (reference sequence). CDR3 in DNA: TGTGCCTGGAACTTGAACACTGAAGCTTTCTTT. Its protein product is CAWNLNTEAFF.